This T cell receptor (beta chain) appears in the sequencing data of a study of blood T cell repertoires in COVID-19 (dated by TCRdb to 2020 to 2021). Background on the whole study: Samples covering the acute and convalescent phases of COVID-19 were provided by collaborators in the United States, Italy and Spain. The material from the prospective study consisted of cDNA or gDNA derived from T cells, B-cell-depleted T cells, or PBMCs. Deeply sampled blood TCRbeta repertoires from subjects exposed to, actively infected with, or recovered from COVID-19 were included in the dataset. A freely available public database, intended as a resource for researchers studying the immune response to SARS-CoV-2, is where the repertoires were released. Samples came from the ongoing ImmuneRACE study (first 160 participants) plus 1,254 subjects from 6 global collaborators. A de-identified subject ID, COVID-19 status, age in years and sex were almost always included in the sample metadata. Where available, HLA class I and class II types were obtained from metadata supplied by the sample provider rather than from assay-based typing.

V loses 3 bases of germline sequence and J loses 4 bases, and the interval between the two ends is 16 bases. The germline V gene specifies MGHRA as CDR1 and YSYEKL as CDR2. From the cysteine through the phenylalanine, the CDR3 covers 16 amino acids. Just the 48-base CDR3 DNA is kept, in frame starting at base 1. This clone has only one observation. Its recognized antigen is unknown. Base quality data are lacking; no much larger clone is found one base away. The collaborating institutions used their own protocols to collect whole blood in K2EDTA tubes. For TCRbeta analysis, collaborator samples were shipped as frozen whole blood, as isolated PBMCs, or as DNA extracted from either sample type. TCRbeta CDR3 regions were amplified from genomic DNA using the immunoSEQ Assay, a bias-controlled multiplex PCR. In the paper's pipeline: Within the assay, amplification of reference gene primers was used to estimate how many nucleated cells each sample contained. Sequence reads were collapsed and filtered to measure the absolute abundance of every unique TCRbeta CDR3 rearrangement. For each sample, productive Simpson clonality was calculated by taking the square root of Simpson's diversity index across productive rearrangements. TCRdb holds this immuneACCESS table with in-frame rearrangements only. Some clones are missing; in checked studies, unresolved V genes explain under half, and the rest has no known cause. V and J calls and clone size are given by that table; D and trimming were obtained from the DNA. Across this sample there are about 160,000 clones, with about 85% seen only once. The ten largest clonotypes hold approximately 0.99% of the sample.

Here is what the overall study found, with its caveats: How much clinical and demographic metadata was included differed by source and by participant, and the metadata was provided uncurated.

Material: peripheral blood. This TCR was sampled from a man aged 35-49 years with acute or convalescent COVID-19. The chain is assembled from TRBV4-1 and TRBJ2-1, with TRBD1 as a weak D call on 5 bases. The CDR3 is CASSQPGMRSYNEQFF. The DNA reads as follows: TGCGCCAGCAGCCAGCCAGGGATGAGGTCTTACAATGAGCAGTTCTTC.